Below are 26 T cell receptor beta chains sequenced from a single sample in a study of cytomegalovirus exposure and HLA in healthy donors. Primers: 60 Vbeta forward and 13 Jbeta reverse. The table came from immunoSEQ multiplex PCR; TCRdb's copy has only in-frame clones and leaves some out. The table lists around 110,000 clones, around 62% of them singletons. The material sequenced was PBMCs. The receptors were gathered from a middle-aged woman in good health and CMV-seropositive.

The chain carries TRBV6-1 and TRBJ2-3, with D possibly being TRBD2 (6 bases). V shed 3 bases and J shed 4 bases, with 14 bases lying between them. The CDR3 spans 15 residues. The germline CDR1 and CDR2 sequences are MNHNS and SASEGT. In nucleotides, the CDR3 is TGTGCCAGCAGTGAGGGGGGAAGTGTCGCAGATACGCAGTATTTT. Protein product: CASSEGGSVADTQYF.

The CDR3 DNA follows: TGCACCAGCAGCCAAGAAGCGGCTAGCGGCTCCTACAATGAGCAGTTCTTC. Encoded protein: CTSSQEAASGSYNEQFF. The chain combines TRBV1 with TRBJ2-1; the table calls TRBD2, which could not be checked here. TRBV1 is classified as a pseudogene. CDR3 length equals 17 residues.

The V call is TRBV7-7, the J call TRBJ2-5, with 7 bases lining up with TRBD2. V shed 5 bases, J shed 1 base, and the junction held 4 bases outside the gene matches. This CDR3 comprises 14 residues. Germline V gene lookup returns CDR1 SSHAT and CDR2 FNYEAQ (reference sequence). The CDR3 DNA reads TGTGCCAGCAGCAAAGCGGGACCCCAAGAGACCCAGTACTTC. It encodes CASSKAGPQETQYF.

CDR3 loop: CTVTGVSTDTQYF. The CDR3, as DNA: TGCACTGTTACGGGGGTTAGCACAGATACGCAGTATTTT. This sequence joins TRBV29-1 and TRBJ2-3; tentative D call: TRBD2 (6 bases). The V gene's germline CDR1 is SQVTM and CDR2 ANQGSEA. The CDR3 is 13 residues long.

The chain uses TRBV30 and TRBJ1-4; D unresolved. Germline V gene sequence: CDR1 GTSNPN, CDR2 SVGIG (reference sequence). The CDR3 consists of 13 residues. Trimming stripped 1 base from V and 4 bases from J, with 7 bases between. CDR3 in DNA: TGTGCCTGGAGTGCCCAGATTAATGAAAAACTGTTTTTT. Translation gives CAWSAQINEKLFF.

This clone was picked up one time. The chain's CDR3 is CAISPGQKRDNEQFF. For the CDR3, the DNA is TGTGCCATCAGTCCTGGACAGAAAAGGGACAATGAGCAGTTCTTC. The genes are TRBV10-3 and TRBJ2-1; TRBD1 is a possible D gene (6 bases). Germline V CDR1 and CDR2: ENHRY, SYGVKD. This CDR3 region has 15 residues. V lost 5 bases and J 5 bases, leaving 16 bases between the germline ends.

V and J are TRBV28 and TRBJ2-7; TRBD1 aligns across 8 bases. The CDR3 totals 15 residues. The V gene's germline CDR1 is MDHEN and CDR2 SYDVKM. Trimming at V came to 3 bases and at J to 2 bases, leaving 6 bases not matched to a gene. The CDR3 loop is CASSLTGERTYEQYF. The CDR3 DNA follows: TGTGCCAGCAGTTTGACAGGGGAGAGAACCTACGAGCAGTACTTC.

This clone came up a few times. V is TRBV6-5 and J is TRBJ2-4, with D uncertain. Germline loops: CDR1 MNHEY, CDR2 SVGAGI. The CDR3 spans 14 residues. The V end lost 0 bases, the J end lost 5 bases, and 8 bases lay between the germline ends. CDR3 sequence (DNA): TGTGCCAGCAGTTACTCGAGGCTTCAAAACATTCAGTACTTC. Protein: CASSYSRLQNIQYF.

J is TRBJ2-7 and V is TRBV10-3; 9 bases line up with TRBD1. The CDR3 runs to 15 residues. Trimming cost V 3 bases and J 2 bases; bases outside gene matches: 5. The germline CDR1 and CDR2 sequences are ENHRY and SYGVKD. In DNA form, the CDR3 reads TGTGCCATCAGTGAACGACAGGGGGGGGCCTACGAGCAGTACTTC. As protein: CAISERQGGAYEQYF.

The chain links TRBV9 to TRBJ1-1; tentative D call: TRBD1 (6 bases). The CDR3 loop spans 14 amino acids. CDR1 SGDLS and CDR2 YYNGEE come from the germline V gene. The V and J ends lost 4 bases and 4 bases respectively, with 14 bases between them. CDR3 region: CASSPNTGFTEAFF. DNA for the CDR3: TGTGCCAGCAGCCCCAATACAGGGTTCACTGAAGCTTTCTTT. The full variable domain, completed using reference TRBV9 and TRBJ1-1, is DSGVTQTPKHLITATGQRVTLRCSPRSGDLSVYWYQQSLDQGLQFLIQYYNGEERAKGNILERFSAQQFPDLHSELNLSSLELGDSALYFCASSPNTGFTEAFFGQGTRLTVV.

The table lists this clone with a few counts. V and J are TRBV2 and TRBJ1-2, with 8 nucleotides matching TRBD1. From germline, CDR1 is SNHLY and CDR2 FYNNEI. V lost 10 bases, J lost 8 bases, and 15 bases stayed unmatched. There are 14 residues in the CDR3. The CDR3 is CATSGGSYAWGYTF. The CDR3 DNA follows: TGTGCCACCTCAGGGGGCTCCTACGCTTGGGGCTACACCTTC.

V and J are TRBV4-1 and TRBJ2-7, with D possibly matching TRBD1 (5 bases). The ends were cut back, 1 base at V and 2 bases at J, with 9 bases in the middle. This CDR3 region has 14 residues. Germline V gene lookup returns CDR1 MGHRA and CDR2 YSYEKL. CDR3 sequence: CASSQASGTYEQYF. DNA of the CDR3: TGCGCCAGCAGCCAAGCTTCAGGGACCTACGAGCAGTACTTC.

The chain employs TRBV7-3 and TRBJ2-1; TRBD2 aligns across 11 bases. Germline V CDR1 and CDR2: SGHTA, FQGTGA. The CDR3 length is 16 residues. With V trimmed by 5 bases and J by 4 bases, 7 bases remained unmatched. The CDR3 reads CASSPTGTSGYNEQFF. DNA of the CDR3: TGTGCCAGCAGCCCGACCGGGACTAGCGGATACAATGAGCAGTTCTTC. Based on the CDR3 plus reference TRBV7-3 and TRBJ2-1, the full variable domain is GAGVSQTPSNKVTEKGKYVELRCDPISGHTALYWYRQSLGQGPEFLIYFQGTGAADDSGLPNDRFFAVRPEGSVSTLKIQRTERGDSAVYLCASSPTGTSGYNEQFFGPGTRLTVL.

The rearrangement links TRBV29-1 to TRBJ1-1, with unresolved D. Per germline, CDR1 SQVTM and CDR2 ANQGSEA. This CDR3 is 14 amino acids long. Trimming stripped 4 bases from V and 0 bases from J, with 12 bases between. The chain's CDR3 is CSVVVATLNTEAFF. As DNA, the CDR3 is TGCAGCGTTGTTGTTGCGACTTTGAACACTGAAGCTTTCTTT.

V usage is TRBV29-1 and J usage is TRBJ1-5; a weak D match, TRBD1 (5 bases). Germline V lookup: CDR1 SQVTM, CDR2 ANQGSEA. The CDR3 loop spans 12 amino acids. The V end lost 7 bases, the J end lost 5 bases, and 12 bases lay between the germline ends. CDR3 DNA: TGCAGCGCCAGGTCGGGGGATCAGCCCCAGCATTTT. It translates to CSARSGDQPQHF. Drawing the rest from reference TRBV29-1 and TRBJ1-5, the complete variable domain is SAVISQKPSRDICQRGTSLTIQCQVDSQVTMMFWYRQQPGQSLTLIATANQGSEATYESGFVIDKFPISRPNLTFSTLTVSNMSPEDSSIYLCSARSGDQPQHFGDGTRLSIL.

In this sample, this clone turned up once. The chain couples TRBV4-3 to TRBJ2-5; D is unresolved. Trimming cost V 0 bases and J 2 bases, with 4 bases left between them. The CDR3 is made up of 13 amino acids. Per germline, CDR1 LGHNA and CDR2 YSLEER. CDR3 sequence (DNA): TGCGCCAGCAGCCAAGAGCGGCAAGAGACCCAGTACTTC. Residues: CASSQERQETQYF.

This chain uses TRBV19 with TRBJ2-3; 7 nucleotides line up with TRBD2. Trimming at V came to 6 bases and at J to 1 base, leaving 10 bases not matched to a gene. Germline assignment: CDR1 LNHDA and CDR2 SQIVND (reference sequence). The CDR3 runs to 16 residues. The CDR3 loop is CASSPSGRSGTDTQYF. In DNA form, the CDR3 reads TGTGCCAGTAGCCCTAGCGGAAGGTCGGGCACAGATACGCAGTATTTT.

This clone was seen a handful of times. The chain joins TRBV30 to TRBJ1-1; no clear D. There are 10 residues in the CDR3. The germline CDR1 and CDR2 sequences are GTSNPN and SVGIG (reference sequence). Trimming took 8 bases from V and 7 from J, leaving 11 bases between them. CDR3 sequence reads: CATPQVEAFF. Written as DNA, the CDR3 is TGTGCCACACCCCAGGTTGAAGCTTTCTTT.

This chain connects TRBV5-1 to TRBJ2-3; possibly TRBD2 for D (6 bases). CDR3 length: 16 amino acids. Germline V gives CDR1 SGHRS, CDR2 YFSETQ. With 1 base removed from V and 3 bases from J, the gap between germline ends came to 15 bases. The CDR3, as DNA: TGCGCCAGCAGCTTGCCCCACCAGGGAGGTACAGATACGCAGTATTTT. As protein: CASSLPHQGGTDTQYF.

V gene TRBV28 combines with J gene TRBJ1-4, with 10 nucleotides matching TRBD1. The CDR3 loop spans 15 amino acids. Germline V gene lookup returns CDR1 MDHEN and CDR2 SYDVKM. V dropped 6 bases and J dropped 8; count of bases not matched to a gene: 9. CDR3 nucleotide sequence: TGTGCCAGCAGCTTACGGACAGGGGGAGGAGAAAAACTGTTTTTT. This translates into CASSLRTGGGEKLFF.

The chain couples TRBV28 to TRBJ2-1; TRBD1 agrees at 10 bases. Trimming cost V 1 base and J 4 bases; bases outside gene matches: 4. This CDR3 is 16 amino acids long. CDR1 and CDR2 (germline): MDHEN, SYDVKM. The DNA for the CDR3 is TGTGCCAGCAGTTTATCCCGACAGGGGGCGTACAATGAGCAGTTCTTC. Translating it yields CASSLSRQGAYNEQFF.

This clone was seen more than once but under ten times. CDR3 protein: CASSRGLAGLQVGDEQYF. Here the CDR3 DNA reads TGCGCCAGCAGCCGGGGACTAGCGGGACTCCAGGTGGGGGACGAGCAGTACTTC. V usage is TRBV4-1 and J usage is TRBJ2-7; TRBD2 aligns across 13 bases. CDR3 length: 18 amino acids. After removal of 4 bases from V and 5 bases from J, the junction contained 14 bases not matched to a gene. Germline CDR1 is MGHRA and CDR2 is YSYEKL.

V is TRBV20-1 and J is TRBJ2-7; D gene ambiguous. The germline V gene has CDR1 DFQATT and CDR2 SNEGSKA (reference sequence). The CDR3 loop spans 11 amino acids. The V gene lost 3 bases and the J gene lost 5 bases, with 8 bases spanning the gap. CDR3 in DNA: TGCAGTGCTAGTGCGCTTCACGAGCAGTACTTC. Its translation is CSASALHEQYF.

V and J are TRBV18 and TRBJ2-5, with D tentatively TRBD1 (6 bases). Trimming took off 2 bases at V and 3 bases at J, with 10 bases between the two ends. Per germline, CDR1 KGHSH and CDR2 LQKENI. The CDR3 is 14 amino acids. Here the CDR3 reads CASSPGGVEETQYF. DNA for the CDR3: TGTGCCAGCTCACCAGGGGGCGTTGAAGAGACCCAGTACTTC.

The chain combines TRBV4-1 with TRBJ2-5, with 14 positions matching TRBD2. Germline loops: CDR1 MGHRA, CDR2 YSYEKL. The CDR3 has 17 amino acids. Germline trimming cut 3 bases from V and 2 bases from J; bases unmatched to any gene: 5. Here the CDR3 DNA reads TGCGCCAGCAGCCAGGGACTAGCGGGAGTGCAACAAGAGACCCAGTACTTC. Translated, it gives CASSQGLAGVQQETQYF.

The V gene is TRBV7-8, the J gene TRBJ1-1, with TRBD1 as a possible D gene (5 bases). Trimming took off 1 base at V and 1 base at J, with 16 bases between the two ends. The CDR3 runs to 17 residues. Germline assignment: CDR1 SGHVS and CDR2 FQNEAQ. The CDR3 loop is CASSLGPVVGPNTEAFF. CDR3 nucleotide sequence: TGTGCCAGCAGCTTAGGTCCGGTGGTGGGGCCGAACACTGAAGCTTTCTTT.